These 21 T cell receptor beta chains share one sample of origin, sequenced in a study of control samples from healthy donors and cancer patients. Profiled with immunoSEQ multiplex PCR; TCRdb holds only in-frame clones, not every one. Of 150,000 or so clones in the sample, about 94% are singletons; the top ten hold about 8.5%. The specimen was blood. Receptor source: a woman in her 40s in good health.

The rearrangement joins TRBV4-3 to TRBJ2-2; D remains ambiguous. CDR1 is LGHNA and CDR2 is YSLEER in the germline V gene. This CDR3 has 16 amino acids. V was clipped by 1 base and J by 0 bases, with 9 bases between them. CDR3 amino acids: CASSQGRPANTGELFF. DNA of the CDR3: TGCGCCAGCAGCCAAGGGCGACCGGCGAACACCGGGGAGCTGTTTTTT.

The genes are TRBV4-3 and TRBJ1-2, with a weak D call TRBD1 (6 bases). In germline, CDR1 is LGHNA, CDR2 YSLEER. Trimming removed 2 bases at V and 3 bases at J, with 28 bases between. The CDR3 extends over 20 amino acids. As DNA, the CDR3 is TGCGCCAGCAGCCAAAGACAGGACACCCGGGCTCGGTATGTGTACTATGGCTACACCTTC. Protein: CASSQRQDTRARYVYYGYTF.

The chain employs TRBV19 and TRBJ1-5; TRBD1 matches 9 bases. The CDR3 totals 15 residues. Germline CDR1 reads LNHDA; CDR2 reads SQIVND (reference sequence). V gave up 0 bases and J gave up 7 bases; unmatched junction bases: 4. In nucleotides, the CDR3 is TGTGCCAGTAGTATAGAGGGACAGGGCAGCCAGCCCCAGCATTTT. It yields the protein CASSIEGQGSQPQHF.

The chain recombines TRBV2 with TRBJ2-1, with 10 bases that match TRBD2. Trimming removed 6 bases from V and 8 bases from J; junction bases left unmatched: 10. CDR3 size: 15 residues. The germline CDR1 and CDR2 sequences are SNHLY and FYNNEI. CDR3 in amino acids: CASSPSGRASHEQFF. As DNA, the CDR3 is TGTGCCAGCAGCCCGAGCGGGAGGGCGTCCCATGAGCAGTTCTTC.

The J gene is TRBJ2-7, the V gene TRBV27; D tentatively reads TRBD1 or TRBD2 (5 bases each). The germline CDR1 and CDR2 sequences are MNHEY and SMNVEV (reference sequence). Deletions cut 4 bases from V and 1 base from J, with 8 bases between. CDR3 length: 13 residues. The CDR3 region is CASSWDGSYEQYF. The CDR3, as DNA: TGTGCCAGCAGTTGGGACGGATCCTACGAGCAGTACTTC.

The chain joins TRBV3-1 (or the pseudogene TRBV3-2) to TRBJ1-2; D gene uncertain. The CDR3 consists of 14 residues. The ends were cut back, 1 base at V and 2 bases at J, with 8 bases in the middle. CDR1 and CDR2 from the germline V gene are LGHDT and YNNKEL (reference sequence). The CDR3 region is CASSQGRANYGYTF. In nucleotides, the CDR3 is TGTGCCAGCAGCCAAGGTCGCGCAAACTATGGCTACACCTTC.

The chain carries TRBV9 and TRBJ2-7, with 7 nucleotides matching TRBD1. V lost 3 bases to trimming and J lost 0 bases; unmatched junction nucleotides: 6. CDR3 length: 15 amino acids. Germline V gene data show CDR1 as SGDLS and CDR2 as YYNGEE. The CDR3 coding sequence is TGTGCCAGCAGCGCGGACAGGACCGGCTCCTACGAGCAGTACTTC. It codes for CASSADRTGSYEQYF.

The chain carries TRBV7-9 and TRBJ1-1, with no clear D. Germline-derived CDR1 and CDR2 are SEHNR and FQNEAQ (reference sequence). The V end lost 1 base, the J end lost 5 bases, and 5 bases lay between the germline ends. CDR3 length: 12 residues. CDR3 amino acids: CASSLDRTEAFF. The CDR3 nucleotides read TGTGCCAGCAGCTTAGACAGAACTGAAGCTTTCTTT.

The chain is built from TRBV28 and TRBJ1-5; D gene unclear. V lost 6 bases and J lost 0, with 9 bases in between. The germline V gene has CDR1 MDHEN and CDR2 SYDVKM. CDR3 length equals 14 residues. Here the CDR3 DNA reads TGTGCCAGCAGCCCGGACTCTAGCAATCAGCCCCAGCATTTT. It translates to CASSPDSSNQPQHF.

The chain's CDR3 is CASSLATTTYNEQFF. For the CDR3, the DNA is TGCGCCAGCAGCTTGGCGACTACAACCTACAATGAGCAGTTCTTC. The chain recombines TRBV5-1 with TRBJ2-1; possible D gene TRBD2, 5 bases. Per germline, CDR1 SGHRS and CDR2 YFSETQ. The V and J ends lost 0 bases and 2 bases respectively, with 9 bases between them. There are 15 residues in the CDR3.

CDR3 DNA: TGCAGCGTTGAAGATCGGCAGGGGGCGCCTGGAAACACCATATATTTT. It yields the protein CSVEDRQGAPGNTIYF. The chain recombines TRBV29-1 with TRBJ1-3; 8 bases fit TRBD1. V dropped 0 bases and J dropped 2; count of bases not matched to a gene: 6. The CDR3 consists of 16 residues. Looked up from germline, CDR1 is SQVTM and CDR2 is ANQGSEA.

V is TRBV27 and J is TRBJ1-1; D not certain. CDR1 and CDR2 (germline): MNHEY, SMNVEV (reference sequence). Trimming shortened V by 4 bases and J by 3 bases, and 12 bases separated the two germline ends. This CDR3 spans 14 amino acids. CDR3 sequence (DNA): TGTGCCAGCAGTTCACAGCTTAGGTACACTGAAGCTTTCTTT. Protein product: CASSSQLRYTEAFF.

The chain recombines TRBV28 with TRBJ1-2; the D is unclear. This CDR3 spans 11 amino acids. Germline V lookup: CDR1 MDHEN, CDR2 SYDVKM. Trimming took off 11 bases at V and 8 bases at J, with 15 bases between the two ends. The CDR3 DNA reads TGTGCCTCAGGCGGTCCTAGGGGCTACACCTTC. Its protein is CASGGPRGYTF.

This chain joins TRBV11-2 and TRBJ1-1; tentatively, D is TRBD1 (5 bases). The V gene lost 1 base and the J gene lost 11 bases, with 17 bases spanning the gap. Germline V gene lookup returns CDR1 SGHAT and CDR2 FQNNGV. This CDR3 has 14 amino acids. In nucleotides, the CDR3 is TGTGCCAGCAGCTTAGCCGGCAACGGGGGATGGGCTTTCTTT. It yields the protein CASSLAGNGGWAFF.

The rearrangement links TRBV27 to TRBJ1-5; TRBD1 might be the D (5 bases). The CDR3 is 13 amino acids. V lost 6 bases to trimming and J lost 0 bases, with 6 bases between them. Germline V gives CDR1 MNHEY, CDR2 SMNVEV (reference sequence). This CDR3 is CASSRVSNQPQHF. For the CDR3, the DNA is TGTGCCAGCAGCAGGGTTAGCAATCAGCCCCAGCATTTT.

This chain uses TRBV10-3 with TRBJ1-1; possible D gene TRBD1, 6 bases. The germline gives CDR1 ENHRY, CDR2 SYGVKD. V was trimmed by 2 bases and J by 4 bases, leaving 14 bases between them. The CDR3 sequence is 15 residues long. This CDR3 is CAISEREQGGTEAFF. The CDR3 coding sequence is TGTGCCATCAGTGAGAGAGAACAGGGCGGCACTGAAGCTTTCTTT.

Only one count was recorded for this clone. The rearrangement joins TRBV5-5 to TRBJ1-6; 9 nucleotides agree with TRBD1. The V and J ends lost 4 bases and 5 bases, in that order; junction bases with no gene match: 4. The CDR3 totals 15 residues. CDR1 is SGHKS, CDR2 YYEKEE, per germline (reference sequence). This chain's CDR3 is CASSPWTGDNSPLHF. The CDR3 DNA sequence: TGTGCCAGCAGCCCTTGGACAGGGGATAATTCACCCCTCCACTTT.

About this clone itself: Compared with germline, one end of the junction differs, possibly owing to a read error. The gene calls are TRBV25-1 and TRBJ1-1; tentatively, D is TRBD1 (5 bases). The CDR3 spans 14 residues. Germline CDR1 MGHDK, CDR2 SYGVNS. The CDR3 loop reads CASREWGDNTEAFF. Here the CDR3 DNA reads TGTGCCAGCAGAGAATGGGGGGACAACACTGAAGCTTTCTTT.

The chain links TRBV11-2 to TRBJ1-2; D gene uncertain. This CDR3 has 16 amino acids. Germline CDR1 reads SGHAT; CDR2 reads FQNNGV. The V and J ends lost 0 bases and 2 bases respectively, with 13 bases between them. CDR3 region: CASSLDRNLPNYGYTF. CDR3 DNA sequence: TGTGCCAGCAGCTTAGATCGGAACCTACCGAACTATGGCTACACCTTC.

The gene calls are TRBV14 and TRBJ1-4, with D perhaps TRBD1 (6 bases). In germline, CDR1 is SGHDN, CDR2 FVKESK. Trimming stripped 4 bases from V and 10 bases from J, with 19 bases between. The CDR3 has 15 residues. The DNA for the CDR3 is TGTGCCAGCAGCCGTGATTCAGGGGAAGCGGCAAAACTGTTTTTT. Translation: CASSRDSGEAAKLFF.

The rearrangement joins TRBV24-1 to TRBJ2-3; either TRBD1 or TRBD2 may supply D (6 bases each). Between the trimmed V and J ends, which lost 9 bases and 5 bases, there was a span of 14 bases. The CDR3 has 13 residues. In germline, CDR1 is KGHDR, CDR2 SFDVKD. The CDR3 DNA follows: TGTGCCACCCGGGGGCCAGCTCTAGATACGCAGTATTTT. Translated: CATRGPALDTQYF.